This entry is about one T cell receptor beta chain. Its antigen is not identified. The method was immunoSEQ multiplex PCR; TCRdb's version includes in-frame clones alone and lacks a portion of them. This table holds 90,000 to 100,000 clones, 85% found once. These data are taken from a study of T cell responses to AZD1222 COVID-19 vaccine. Study outcomes and limitations: As reported, nearly half of all spike-specific TCRs target variant regions that are unmutated. With dominance at 160-218 and 743-854, vaccine-associated CD4 TCRs spanned spike. Clonal diversity may have been underestimated in mostly white British donors. Recipients of two AZD1222 doses showed rising Spike-specific TCR breadth and depth.

The origin of this receptor is an adult who received the AZD1222 COVID-19 vaccine. The sample here was peripheral blood, taken 28 days after the second AZD1222 dose.

CDR3 region: CARSRIYEQYF. The CDR3 DNA reads as TGTGCCAGAAGCCGGATCTACGAGCAGTACTTC. V gene TRBV5-3 combines with J gene TRBJ2-7, with D unresolved. TRBV5-3 is classed as an ORF, of uncertain function. With 4 bases removed from V and 3 bases from J, the gap between germline ends came to 5 bases. This CDR3 region has 11 residues.